These 12 T cell receptor beta chains share one sample of origin, sequenced in a study of shared clonotypes between healthy human individuals. TCRdb's table, derived via immunoSEQ multiplex PCR, lists solely in-frame clones and lacks some. The data show a few million clones, 90% to 95% seen once. Sample: naive CD4+ T cells sorted from blood. Described subset: CD45RA+ positively selected. Every receptor here comes from a young man in good health.

This chain uses TRBV15 with TRBJ2-3; either TRBD1 or TRBD2 may fit D (5 bases each). Trimming shortened V by 3 bases and J by 5 bases, and 15 bases separated the two germline ends. The length of the CDR3 is 15 residues. Germline V gene sequence: CDR1 LNHNV, CDR2 YYDKDF (reference sequence). The CDR3 is CATSRGTVEKDTQYF. The DNA for the CDR3 is TGTGCCACCAGCAGGGGGACGGTGGAAAAAGATACGCAGTATTTT.

The V gene is TRBV9, the J gene TRBJ2-7, with no clear D. Germline assignment: CDR1 SGDLS and CDR2 YYNGEE. Trimming took off 0 bases at V and 0 bases at J, with 10 bases between the two ends. CDR3 length: 15 amino acids. The CDR3 coding sequence is TGTGCCAGCAGCGTAGGGGCGGATTTCTCCTACGAGCAGTACTTC. It is translated as CASSVGADFSYEQYF.

V gene TRBV5-4 combines with J gene TRBJ2-1; TRBD2 agrees at 11 bases. Germline V gene sequence: CDR1 SGHNT, CDR2 YYREEE (reference sequence). The CDR3 contains 14 residues. V lost 2 bases, J lost 8 bases, and 3 bases stayed unmatched. CDR3 region: CASSFGTSGYEQFF. The CDR3 nucleotides read TGTGCCAGCAGCTTCGGGACTAGCGGATATGAGCAGTTCTTC. Together with reference TRBV5-4 and TRBJ2-1, the CDR3 gives the full variable domain: ETGVTQSPTHLIKTRGQQVTLRCSSQSGHNTVSWYQQALGQGPQFIFQYYREEENGRGNFPPRFSGLQFPNYSSELNVNALELDDSALYLCASSFGTSGYEQFFGPGTRLTVL.

A remark on this clone: Compared with germline, one end of the junction differs, possibly owing to a read error. The chain employs TRBV7-7 and TRBJ2-1; unclear D gene. The CDR3 spans 14 residues. The germline V gene has CDR1 SSHAT and CDR2 FNYEAQ (reference sequence). The CDR3 nucleotides read TGTGCTAGCAGCTCTAGAAGTGGGCCCAATGAGCAGTTCTTC. This encodes CASSSRSGPNEQFF.

The chain recombines TRBV7-3 with TRBJ1-5; D is ambiguous. Germline-derived CDR1 and CDR2 are SGHTA and FQGTGA. The CDR3 covers 15 residues. V was cut by 3 bases and J by 2 bases, with 11 bases left in between. The CDR3 here is CASSFDGRGNQPQHF. CDR3 bases: TGTGCCAGCAGCTTTGACGGTAGGGGCAATCAGCCCCAGCATTTT.

The DNA for the CDR3 is TGCGCCAGCAGCCATGGGGACAGGGTGAAAGCCAAAAACATTCAGTACTTC. It translates to CASSHGDRVKAKNIQYF. The chain couples TRBV4-1 to TRBJ2-4; 9 positions match TRBD1. CDR3 length equals 17 residues. J lost 0 bases, V lost 3 bases, and 6 bases had no gene match. CDR1 is MGHRA and CDR2 is YSYEKL in the germline V gene.

The CDR3 DNA reads TGTGCCAGCAGCTTAGTAGGCGGGACTACCTCAACCGGGGAGCTGTTTTTT. Translating gives CASSLVGGTTSTGELFF. The chain couples TRBV11-2 to TRBJ2-2; TRBD2 matches at 7 bases. The J segment lost 5 bases and the V segment lost 1 base, leaving 10 bases of the junction unmatched. Germline V gives CDR1 SGHAT, CDR2 FQNNGV. This CDR3 comprises 17 residues.

The J gene is TRBJ2-6, the V gene TRBV10-3, with 7 bases identical to TRBD1. Germline V CDR1 and CDR2: ENHRY, SYGVKD. The CDR3 is 17 amino acids. V gave up 4 bases and J gave up 1 base; unmatched junction bases: 7. CDR3 amino acids: CAISATGSVSGANVLTF. CDR3 DNA: TGTGCCATCAGTGCGACAGGGTCGGTTTCTGGGGCCAACGTCCTGACTTTC.

The rearrangement links TRBV25-1 to TRBJ2-2; TRBD2 matches 7 bases. This CDR3 region has 15 residues. V lost 5 bases and J lost 4; bases outside the gene matches: 7. Germline-derived CDR1 and CDR2 are MGHDK and SYGVNS. The CDR3 protein is CASSRHTGGTGELFF. CDR3 nucleotide sequence: TGTGCCAGCAGTAGGCACACGGGGGGCACCGGGGAGCTGTTTTTT.

The CDR3 nucleotides are TGTGCCAGCAGTTTGAGGGTGGGAACCTACCAAGAGACCCAGTACTTC. Residues: CASSLRVGTYQETQYF. The rearrangement joins TRBV27 to TRBJ2-5; TRBD2 might be the D (5 bases). The CDR3 sequence is 16 residues long. Germline V gene lookup returns CDR1 MNHEY and CDR2 SMNVEV (reference sequence). V was cut by 3 bases and J by 0 bases, with 14 bases left in between.

The chain carries TRBV5-1 and TRBJ2-3, with 7 positions matching TRBD1. Germline CDR1 SGHRS, CDR2 YFSETQ. V gave up 4 bases and J gave up 2 bases; unmatched junction bases: 4. CDR3 length: 14 amino acids. CDR3: CASSADRNTDTQYF. The CDR3 DNA is TGCGCCAGCAGCGCGGACAGGAACACAGATACGCAGTATTTT.

The chain couples TRBV10-3 to TRBJ2-3; TRBD2 matches 9 bases. V gave up 0 bases and J gave up 3 bases; unmatched junction bases: 4. The CDR3 spans 16 residues. Germline V gene data show CDR1 as ENHRY and CDR2 as SYGVKD. CDR3 nucleotide sequence: TGTGCCATCAGTGAGTCGCGGGAGGGTTCGACAGATACGCAGTATTTT. It yields the protein CAISESREGSTDTQYF.